The text below deals with one T cell receptor beta chain. There are many counts of this clonotype. Its antigen specificity is not known. Nothing much larger sits one base from this clone, and base qualities are not available. This sample stems from a study of Graves' ophthalmopathy and Graves' hyperthyroidism (dated by TCRdb to the late 2010s). Study-level background: Peripheral blood was collected at initial diagnosis, before any treatment. Following sample collection, hyperthyroidism patients were given methimazole at a starting dose of 30 mg daily, and ophthalmopathy patients were given high-dose intravenous methylprednisolone. The study used TCR beta repertoire signatures to distinguish Graves' ophthalmopathy from Graves' hyperthyroidism and to predict progression to ophthalmopathy. To explore V-J signatures that distinguish ophthalmopathy from hyperthyroidism, a discovery set of about a hundred patients was enrolled, made up of more than 40 with ophthalmopathy and around 57 with stable hyperthyroidism. In more than five hyperthyroidism patients, T-cell repertoires of thyroid tissue and blood were compared. In total, some 140 blood samples were TCR-sequenced: approximately 42 ophthalmopathy, about 75 hyperthyroidism and about 17 hyperthyroidism-to-ophthalmopathy patients. An independent validation cohort was composed of some 19 hyperthyroidism patients and around 16 patients who later progressed from hyperthyroidism to ophthalmopathy.

CDR3 length: 14 amino acids, cysteine to phenylalanine. The read is trimmed to its CDR3 DNA, 42 bases read in frame from base 1. V and J are truncated by 1 base and 4 bases respectively, leaving an intervening sequence of 10 bases. TCR beta CDR3 regions were amplified from RNA transcripts for repertoire sequencing. HTBI primers and the Qiagen OneStep RT-PCR kit were used in a first-round RT-PCR, which was followed by a second-round multiplex PCR, size selection and purification. The libraries underwent paired-end sequencing with 100 bp reads on an Illumina HiSeq2000. The study's own analysis went as follows. SOAPnuke was used to process the reads, removing any read that contained adapters or uncalled bases, had a mean Phred below 15, or lacked an exact match to the constant primer or identifier. COPE v1.2.5 was used to merge high-quality paired reads. Clonotypes were defined as unique nucleotide sequences and were aligned to IMGT TRB V, D and J references using MiTCR v1.1. The analysis was limited to V-J combinations with a frequency above 0.0001, which together covered 99.2% of the repertoires. For each V-J combination, a TCR clonal expansion and chaos score was defined as F50 clonal expansion divided by the chaos observed in the TCRdist matrix. Welch's t-statistics and random forest were used to reduce features to approximately 13 V-J combinations, which were fed into a naive Bayes classifier. The Morisita-Horn index was used to measure how similar the thyroid and blood repertoires were. The public sequencing data were trimmed at Q25 with fastp and processed into clonotypes with MiXCR by TCRdb, which kept only in-frame beta chains. Rows merge per CDR3 protein into single entries with the most common DNA and genes. The V and J calls come from TCRdb's annotation, not from the publication. The table for this sample lists 300,000 to 400,000 distinct CDR3 sequences; about a sixth of them were counted only once. The top ten hold about 12% of the sample.

On the study overall, not on this receptor specifically: Sample size was not predetermined statistically, and investigators were not blinded to group allocation. Among expanded thyroid clonotypes with frequency above 0.001, most also showed up in blood, which suggests that blood repertoires may reflect the thyroid immune response. The 13-signature model separated ophthalmopathy from stable hyperthyroidism with approximately 85% sensitivity and almost 84% specificity in cross-validation, and 80%/75% in the test set. In validation, the model predicted ophthalmopathy progression with about 71% sensitivity and 72.22% specificity; 12 predicted patients were CT-confirmed with GO in a median of about 6.1 months.

Ophthalmopathy patients had moderately to severely active disease, Clinical Activity Score of at least 3, NOSPECS grade of at least 4, and disease duration under 3 months. Patients with other autoimmune diseases, uncontrolled infections, pregnancy or lactation were excluded. Clinical symptoms, serum thyroxine, TRAb, thyroid ultrasound and orbital computed tomography were used for diagnosis. Ficoll-Paque density gradient centrifugation was used to isolate PBMCs from around 10 ml of fresh peripheral blood. Trizol reagent was used to extract the total RNA, and its quality was then checked on an Agilent 2100 Bioanalyzer.

Specimen: peripheral blood. The receptor was derived from an adult man with Graves' ophthalmopathy. The rearranged segments are TRBV12-3 or TRBV12-4 and TRBJ1-1; the best D guess is TRBD1, with 6 bases matching. The DNA sequence reads TGTGCCAGCAGTTTAGAAGGGGGTGTCACTGAAGCTTTCTTT. Its amino acids are CASSLEGGVTEAFF.